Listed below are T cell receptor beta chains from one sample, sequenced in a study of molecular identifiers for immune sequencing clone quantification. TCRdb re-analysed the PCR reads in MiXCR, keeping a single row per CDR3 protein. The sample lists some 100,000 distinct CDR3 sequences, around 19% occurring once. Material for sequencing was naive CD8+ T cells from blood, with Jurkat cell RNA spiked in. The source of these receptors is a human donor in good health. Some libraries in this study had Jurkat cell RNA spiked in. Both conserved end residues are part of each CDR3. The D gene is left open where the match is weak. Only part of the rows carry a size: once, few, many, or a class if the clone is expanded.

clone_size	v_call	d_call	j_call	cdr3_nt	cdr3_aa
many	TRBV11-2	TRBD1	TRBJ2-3	TGTGCCACCCATACAGGGGGAATCGCAGATACGCAGTATTTT	CATHTGGIADTQYF
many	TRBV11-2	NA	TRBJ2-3	TGTGCCAGCAGCTTTAAGGGCACAGATACGCAGTATTTT	CASSFKGTDTQYF
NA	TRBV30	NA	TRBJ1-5	TGTGCCTGGAGTGTAAACTACGACAGCTTCAATCAGCCCCAGCATTTT	CAWSVNYDSFNQPQHF
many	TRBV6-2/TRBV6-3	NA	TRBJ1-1	TGTGCCAGCAGTTACTCGGGGGGGCGAAACACTGAAGCTTTCTTT	CASSYSGGRNTEAFF
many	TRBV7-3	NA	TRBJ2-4	TGTGCCAGATCCAGGGTAATAGCCAAAAACATTCAGTACTTC	CARSRVIAKNIQYF
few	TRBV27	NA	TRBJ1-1	TGTGCCAGCAACGTAAGAGCGGAAAACACTGAAGCTTTCTTT	CASNVRAENTEAFF
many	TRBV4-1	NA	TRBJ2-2	TGCGCCAGCAGCCAATCGTTCCTAGCCGGGGAGCTGTTTTTT	CASSQSFLAGELFF
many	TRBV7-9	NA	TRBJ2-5	TGTGCCAGCAGCTCTCCGGTTTTCGGCGAGGAGACCCAGTACTTC	CASSSPVFGEETQYF
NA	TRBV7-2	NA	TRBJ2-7	TGTGCCAGCAGCTTAGATCAGGGGGAGGGTTACGAGCAGTACTTC	CASSLDQGEGYEQYF
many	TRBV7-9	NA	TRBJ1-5	TGTGCCAGCAGCTTAGAAGATACCGGGAAATCAGCCCAGCATTTT	CASSLEDTGKSAQHF
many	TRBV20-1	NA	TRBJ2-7	TGCAGTGCCAGGAGGGCCGGGTCCTACGAGCAGTACTTC	CSARRAGSYEQYF
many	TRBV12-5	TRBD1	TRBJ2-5	TGTGCTAGTGGTTCAACCAGGACAGGGGATCAAGAGACCCAGTACTTC	CASGSTRTGDQETQYF
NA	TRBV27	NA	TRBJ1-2	TGTGCCAGCAGTTTTGACAGCAACTATGGCTACACCTTC	CASSFDSNYGYTF
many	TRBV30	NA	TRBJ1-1	TGTGCCTCCGGTGGGGGGTTATGGACTGAAGCTTTCTTT	CASGGGLWTEAFF
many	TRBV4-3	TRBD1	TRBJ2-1	TGCGCCAGCAGCCAGGAGGGGGGGACAGGGACCAATGAGCAGTTCTTC	CASSQEGGTGTNEQFF
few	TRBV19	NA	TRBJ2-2	TGTGCCAGTAGTACCCAGGGGGGACCCGGGGAGCTGTTTTTT	CASSTQGGPGELFF
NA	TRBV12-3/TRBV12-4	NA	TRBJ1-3	TGTGCCAGCAGAAAGGAGGTCGCCATATATTTT	CASRKEVAIYF
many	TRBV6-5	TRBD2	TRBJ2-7	TGTGCCAGCAGTTACTCGGGGGGGGAGACCTACGAGCAGTACTTC	CASSYSGGETYEQYF
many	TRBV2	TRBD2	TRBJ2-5	TGTGCCAGCACTAGTTTGCTAGCGGGATACGAGAACCAAGAGACCCAGTACTTC	CASTSLLAGYENQETQYF
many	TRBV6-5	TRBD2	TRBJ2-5	TGTGCCAGCAGTTACTGGGGGGGTGGGGAGACCCAGTACTTC	CASSYWGGGETQYF
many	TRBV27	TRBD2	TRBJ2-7	TGTGCCAGCAGACTAGCGCAGACTTACGAGCAGTACTTC	CASRLAQTYEQYF
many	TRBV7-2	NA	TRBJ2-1	TGTGCCAGCAGCTTAGACTGGACTTGGAGGGTCAATGAGCAGTTCTTC	CASSLDWTWRVNEQFF
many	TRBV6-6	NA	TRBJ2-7	TGTGCCAGCAGTCACCACAGGGACGAGCAGTACTTC	CASSHHRDEQYF
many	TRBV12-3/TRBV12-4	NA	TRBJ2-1	TGTGCCAGCAGTTTTAGGCTCACGGGTAATGAGCAGTTCTTC	CASSFRLTGNEQFF
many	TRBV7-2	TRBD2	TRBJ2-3	TGTGCCAGCAGCTTAACCCCGGGGCAGCGGGAGTTCACAGATACGCAGTATTTT	CASSLTPGQREFTDTQYF
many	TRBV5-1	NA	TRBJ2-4	TGCGCCAGCAGCGGAGTAGACCTAACCAAAAACATTCAGTACTTC	CASSGVDLTKNIQYF
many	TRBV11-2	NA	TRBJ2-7	TGTGCCAGCAGCTTAGTTTCAGGAGCCGGTGACGAGCAGTACTTC	CASSLVSGAGDEQYF
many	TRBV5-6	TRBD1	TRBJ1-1	TGTGCCAGCAGCTTGCTTACCGGGACAGCTAACATGAACACTGAAGCTTTCTTT	CASSLLTGTANMNTEAFF
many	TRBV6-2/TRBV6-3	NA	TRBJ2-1	TGTGCCAGCAGTTACGGTCGTGAGCAGTTCTTC	CASSYGREQFF
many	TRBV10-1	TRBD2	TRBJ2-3	TGCGCCAGCAGGAGACTAGCCCCCACAGATACGCAGTATTTT	CASRRLAPTDTQYF
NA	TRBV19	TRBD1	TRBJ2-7	TGTGCCAGTAGTATGGGACAGGGTATATACGAGCAGTACTTC	CASSMGQGIYEQYF
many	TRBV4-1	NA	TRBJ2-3	TGCGCCAGCAGCCAAGAACCGGGGTCATACGCAGATACGCAGTATTTT	CASSQEPGSYADTQYF
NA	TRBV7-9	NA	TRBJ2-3	TGTGCCAGCAGTTTCACCACAGGGAACACAGATACGCAGTATTTT	CASSFTTGNTDTQYF
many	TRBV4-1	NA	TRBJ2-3	TGCGCCAGCAGCCAAGTCGGGCGGGCAGATACGCAGTATTTT	CASSQVGRADTQYF
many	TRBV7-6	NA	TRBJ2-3	TGTGCCAGCAGCTTAGAAAGGACGGGAAGCACAGATACGCAGTATTTT	CASSLERTGSTDTQYF
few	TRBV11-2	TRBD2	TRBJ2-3	TGTGCCAGCAGCCCCTGGAGCGGGGCCGCGTTTGTAGATACGCAGTATTTT	CASSPWSGAAFVDTQYF
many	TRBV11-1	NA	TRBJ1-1	TGTGCCAGCAGCTTAGGTCTATCCGGGGGCACTGAAGCTTTCTTT	CASSLGLSGGTEAFF
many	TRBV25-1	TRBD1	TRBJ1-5	TGTGCCAGCACCCGTAATACTCCCCGGGACAGGGGGGATCAGCCCCAGCATTTT	CASTRNTPRDRGDQPQHF
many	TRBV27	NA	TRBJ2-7	TGTGCCAGCAGTTGGAACAGTTTTTACGAGCAGTACTTC	CASSWNSFYEQYF
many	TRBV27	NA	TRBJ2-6	TGTGCCAGCAGTTTATTCCCCTCCAACGTCCTGACTTTC	CASSLFPSNVLTF
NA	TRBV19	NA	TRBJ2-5	TGTGCCAGTAGTACAACAACTACGTCAATGGAGACCCAGTACTTC	CASSTTTTSMETQYF
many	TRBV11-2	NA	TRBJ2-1	TGTGCCAGCAGCCCGAGTTTGGCTTACAATGAGCAGTTCTTC	CASSPSLAYNEQFF
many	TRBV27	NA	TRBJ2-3	TGTGCCAGCAGTCCGGTGGCGGGGGCTGGCACAGATACGCAGTATTTT	CASSPVAGAGTDTQYF
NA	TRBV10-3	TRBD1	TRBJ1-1	TGTGCCATCAAGACGACAGGGGAGGTCAACACTGAAGCTTTCTTT	CAIKTTGEVNTEAFF